This T cell receptor beta chain was retrieved from a study of blood T cell repertoires in COVID-19. Study overall: PBMCs, B-cell-depleted T cells, or T cells were the source of the cDNA or gDNA that made up the material.

TCRdb's copy holds only in-frame clones and misses some; the assay was immunoSEQ multiplex PCR. The sample lists roughly 220,000 clones; roughly 85% were seen once. The V end was cut by 5 bases, the J end by 7 bases, with 19 bases between. The CDR3 contains 14 residues. Germline V gene data show CDR1 as SGHDT and CDR2 as YYEEEE. This TCR was recovered from a man aged 25 to 40 who had recovered from COVID-19. The sequencing input was peripheral blood. The V gene is TRBV5-6, the J gene TRBJ2-7; possible D gene TRBD1, 6 bases. The CDR3 DNA sequence: TGTGCCAGCAGTCCCAACGGACAGCCTGGAGAGCAGTACTTC. It specifies CASSPNGQPGEQYF.